Given below is one TCR beta chain in context. CDR1 and CDR2 from the germline V gene are MDHEN and SYDVKM. The CDR3 covers 17 residues. The V gene end was trimmed by 1 base and the J gene end by 0 bases; junction bases not matched to a gene: 6. The source of the sample is a study of OX40 agonist ivuxolimab in advanced cancers. Study-level information: One patient with hepatocellular carcinoma and two with cutaneous melanoma, three in all, had partial responses.

Sequencing was performed with immunoSEQ multiplex PCR; in TCRdb, only in-frame clones are kept and a portion is missing. The profile shows under 90,000 clones, approximately 92% of them singletons. The chain has TRBV28 and TRBJ1-3; 7 bases map to TRBD1. This specimen was CD4+ or CD8+ T cells sorted from blood, taken in a trial of the OX40 agonist ivuxolimab. The receptor's source is an adult with an advanced solid tumor such as melanoma, head and neck, liver or kidney cancer. The CDR3 nucleotides are TGTGCCAGCAGTTTATCGGCGACAGGGTTCTCTGGAAACACCATATATTTT. This translates into CASSLSATGFSGNTIYF.